The sample holds many counts of the clone carrying this T cell receptor beta chain. The antigen remains undetermined. The library was designed around alpha chains, so this beta chain is a stray read whose abundance carries little weight. This sample stems from a study of spatial heterogeneity in lung cancer. Time point noted: sample taken at primary tumor resection. Each CDR3 protein is one row after TCRdb ran MiXCR on the 5' RACE reads. Of around 8,600 distinct CDR3 sequences listed, roughly 7% are singletons. Study-level points and caveats: Within tumors, counts of expanded alpha and beta TCRs tracked tumor mutation counts.

This clonotype was obtained from a female donor with early-stage non-small cell lung cancer. Sample: lung tumor tissue, taken at surgery.

The CDR3 protein is CAISEPSGKSSYNEQFF. CDR3 in DNA: TGTGCCATCAGTGAACCTAGCGGGAAGAGCTCCTACAATGAGCAGTTCTTC. This chain joins TRBV10-3 and TRBJ2-1, with TRBD2 identical over 9 bases. Germline V lookup: CDR1 ENHRY, CDR2 SYGVKD. This CDR3 is 17 amino acids long. V lost 3 bases, J lost 0 bases, and 6 bases stayed unmatched.